This T cell receptor beta chain was sequenced in a study of blood T cell repertoires in COVID-19. Background on the study: The cDNA or gDNA used as material had been derived from T cells, B-cell-depleted T cells, or PBMCs.

The protocol was immunoSEQ multiplex PCR, while the TCRdb copy is restricted to in-frame clones and leaves out a portion. The sample has 200,000 to 250,000 clones, approximately 90% seen once. The CDR3 extends over 13 amino acids. Germline assignment: CDR1 MNHEY and CDR2 SVGAGI. V gave up 6 bases and J gave up 5 bases; unmatched junction bases: 6. The source material was peripheral blood. J is TRBJ2-7 and V is TRBV6-5, with 8 bases aligning to TRBD1. The TCR sequence derives from a man aged 30-40 years with acute or convalescent COVID-19. DNA for the CDR3: TGTGCCAGCAGCGGGACAGGCCTCGACGAGCAGTACTTC. Its translation: CASSGTGLDEQYF.